Following are 21 T cell receptor beta chains from one sample sequenced in a study of graft-versus-host responses after intestinal transplantation. No antigen has been assigned to these receptors. Assay: immunoSEQ multiplex PCR; the TCRdb copy retains only in-frame clones and omits some. Among fewer than 85,000 clones listed, roughly 90% were seen once. Here the sequenced sample was unstimulated CD8+ T cells sorted from spleen or lymph node cells, taken before intestinal transplant. The receptors here all came from a human donor who received an intestinal transplant.

The rearrangement links TRBV5-1 to TRBJ2-7; possible D gene TRBD1, 6 bases. The germline gives CDR1 SGHRS, CDR2 YFSETQ. The CDR3 has 16 residues. V was pared by 2 bases and J by 4 bases, with 19 bases between. CDR3 coding DNA: TGCGCCAGCAGCTTCGCCCAGGGACAATCCTGGTACGAGCAGTACTTC. Translation: CASSFAQGQSWYEQYF.

Concerning this clone: Mismatch with germline at one junction end may stem from a read error. The rearrangement joins TRBV29-1 to TRBJ1-1; 10 bases align to TRBD1. The CDR3 covers 11 residues. CDR1 is SQVTM and CDR2 is ANQGSEA in the germline V gene. The DNA for the CDR3 is TGCAGCGCTCGACAGGGGGCTGATGCTTTCTTT. It is translated as CSARQGADAFF.

This clone was seen more than once but under ten times. The chain links TRBV5-5 to TRBJ2-7, with a weak D call TRBD1 (7 bases). Germline V lookup: CDR1 SGHKS, CDR2 YYEKEE (reference sequence). Trimming removed 1 base from V and 5 bases from J, with 10 bases in between. The CDR3 spans 13 residues. The chain's CDR3 is CASSLIRGDEQYF. Here the CDR3 DNA reads TGTGCCAGCAGCTTGATCAGGGGGGACGAGCAGTACTTC.

This clone was seen a single time. This chain links TRBV5-4 with TRBJ2-4; perhaps TRBD1 as D (7 bases). Germline V lookup: CDR1 SGHNT, CDR2 YYREEE (reference sequence). The V and J ends lost 0 bases and 0 bases respectively, with 16 bases between them. This CDR3 comprises 18 residues. The CDR3 nucleotides read TGTGCCAGCAGCTTGGATGGCAGGGGGGCCCTAGCCAAAAACATTCAGTACTTC. It codes for CASSLDGRGALAKNIQYF.

V is TRBV9 and J is TRBJ1-1; 7 bases agree with TRBD1. In germline, CDR1 is SGDLS, CDR2 YYNGEE. J lost 3 bases, V lost 4 bases, and 3 bases had no gene match. The CDR3 has 13 amino acids. The CDR3 region is CASSFGQDTEAFF. The CDR3 DNA sequence: TGTGCCAGCAGCTTCGGACAGGACACTGAAGCTTTCTTT.

The rearrangement links TRBV18 to TRBJ2-5; D remains ambiguous. Germline-derived CDR1 and CDR2 are KGHSH and LQKENI. V lost 5 bases, J lost 5 bases, and 9 bases lay in between. The CDR3 has 12 amino acids. This CDR3 reads CASSYPEETQYF. In nucleotides, the CDR3 is TGTGCCAGCTCATACCCTGAGGAGACCCAGTACTTC.

CDR3 residues: CASSETSGSGSDTQYF. Here the CDR3 DNA reads TGTGCCAGCAGTGAGACTAGCGGGAGTGGCTCAGATACGCAGTATTTT. The chain links TRBV6-4 to TRBJ2-3; TRBD2 agrees at 12 bases. V lost 3 bases and J lost 4; bases outside the gene matches: 5. This CDR3 spans 16 amino acids. Germline CDR1 and CDR2: MRHNA and SNTAGT.

The rearrangement uses TRBV5-4 and TRBJ1-1, with 9 bases lining up with TRBD1. There are 14 residues in the CDR3. Germline V lookup: CDR1 SGHNT, CDR2 YYREEE (reference sequence). Unmatched junction bases numbered 3, after V lost 4 bases and J lost 2 bases. The CDR3 loop reads CASSPTGGNTEAFF. Written as DNA, the CDR3 is TGTGCCAGCAGCCCCACAGGGGGCAACACTGAAGCTTTCTTT.

The gene calls are TRBV2 and TRBJ2-3, with 9 bases aligning to TRBD2. The trim removed 5 bases at V and 3 bases at J, leaving 6 bases unmatched. CDR3 length: 15 amino acids. Germline V gene data show CDR1 as SNHLY and CDR2 as FYNNEI. The DNA for the CDR3 is TGTGCCAGCAGTCCGCGACTAGCGGTTACAGATACGCAGTATTTT. The encoded protein is CASSPRLAVTDTQYF. The whole variable domain, filled in from reference TRBV2 and TRBJ2-3, reads EPEVTQTPSHQVTQMGQEVILRCVPISNHLYFYWYRQILGQKVEFLVSFYNNEISEKSEIFDDQFSVERPDGSNFTLKIRSTKLEDSAMYFCASSPRLAVTDTQYFGPGTRLTVL.

The chain recombines TRBV28 with TRBJ1-2, with D tentatively TRBD1 (6 bases). Germline V gene lookup returns CDR1 MDHEN and CDR2 SYDVKM. The CDR3 contains 18 residues. V was trimmed by 6 bases and J by 3 bases, leaving 26 bases between them. The CDR3 here is CASSRYRAYPIRHYGYTF. For the CDR3, the DNA is TGTGCCAGCAGCCGGTACAGGGCGTATCCCATACGACACTATGGCTACACCTTC.

This chain links TRBV28 with TRBJ2-7; 8 bases are shared with TRBD1. V gave up 1 base and J gave up 0 bases; unmatched junction bases: 2. The CDR3 has 15 residues. Germline CDR1 and CDR2: MDHEN and SYDVKM. The CDR3 sequence is CASSLSGGVSYEQYF. In DNA form, the CDR3 reads TGTGCCAGCAGTTTATCAGGGGGCGTCTCCTACGAGCAGTACTTC. The full variable domain, completed using reference TRBV28 and TRBJ2-7, is DVKVTQSSRYLVKRTGEKVFLECVQDMDHENMFWYRQDPGLGLRLIYFSYDVKMKEKGDIPEGYSVSREKKERFSLILESASTNQTSMYLCASSLSGGVSYEQYFGPGTRLTVT.

The rearrangement uses TRBV9 and TRBJ2-1; no reliable D call. Per germline, CDR1 SGDLS and CDR2 YYNGEE. This CDR3 spans 13 amino acids. Deletions cut 4 bases from V and 0 bases from J, with 5 bases between. The CDR3 sequence: CASSSSSYNEQFF. The CDR3 region has the DNA TGTGCCAGCAGCTCCAGCTCCTACAATGAGCAGTTCTTC.

This chain joins TRBV27 and TRBJ1-3; D is possibly TRBD1 (6 bases). The germline V and J ends were trimmed by 2 bases and 1 base, with 9 bases remaining between them. Germline CDR1 is MNHEY and CDR2 is SMNVEV (reference sequence). The CDR3 consists of 15 residues. The CDR3 spells CASSLRGASGNTIYF. The CDR3, as DNA: TGTGCCAGCAGTTTACGGGGGGCGTCTGGAAACACCATATATTTT.

The V and J genes are TRBV27 and TRBJ1-5; maybe TRBD1 (6 bases). The CDR3 is made up of 13 amino acids. The V gene lost 6 bases and the J gene lost 6 bases, with 12 bases spanning the gap. Germline values: CDR1 MNHEY, CDR2 SMNVEV (reference sequence). DNA for the CDR3: TGTGCCAGCAGAAGGAGGGGGGGTCAGCCCCAGCATTTT. Residues: CASRRRGGQPQHF.

CDR3 loop: CASSYPTSGYYEQYF. CDR3 coding DNA: TGTGCCAGCAGTTACCCGACTAGCGGTTACTACGAGCAGTACTTC. V usage is TRBV6-6 and J usage is TRBJ2-7, with 9 positions matching TRBD2. This CDR3 spans 15 amino acids. Unmatched junction bases numbered 5, after V lost 2 bases and J lost 3 bases. Germline V gives CDR1 MNHNY, CDR2 SVGAGI (reference sequence).

V is TRBV2 and J is TRBJ1-2; D unclear. The CDR3 spans 13 residues. V shed 7 bases and J shed 3 bases, with 12 bases lying between them. The germline gives CDR1 SNHLY, CDR2 FYNNEI. The CDR3 protein is CASNPGSDYGYTF. CDR3 nucleotide sequence: TGTGCCAGCAACCCAGGTTCAGACTATGGCTACACCTTC.

This sequence joins TRBV28 and TRBJ1-4, with TRBD1 matching over 8 bases. Per the germline V gene, CDR1 is MDHEN and CDR2 is SYDVKM. This CDR3 is built from 17 residues. The V gene end was trimmed by 1 base and the J gene end by 5 bases; junction bases not matched to a gene: 9. The CDR3 protein is CASSLLGPGGPNEKLFF. The CDR3 coding sequence is TGTGCCAGCAGTTTATTGGGCCCAGGGGGCCCAAATGAAAAACTGTTTTTT.

The CDR3 DNA follows: TGTGCCAGCAGTGGCGGGGGCTACGAGCAGTACTTC. It specifies CASSGGGYEQYF. The V call is TRBV2, the J call TRBJ2-7, with 7 bases that match TRBD2. CDR3 length: 12 residues. Germline CDR1 is SNHLY and CDR2 is FYNNEI. V lost 4 bases to trimming and J lost 3 bases; unmatched junction nucleotides: 0.

This clone was found once. The chain employs TRBV11-2 and TRBJ2-7; a possible D gene is TRBD2 (5 bases). Trimming shortened V by 5 bases and J by 3 bases, and 14 bases separated the two germline ends. Per germline, CDR1 SGHAT and CDR2 FQNNGV. The CDR3 totals 14 residues. The CDR3 nucleotides read TGTGCCAGCAGCCTTAGAGGGTGGAACTACGAGCAGTACTTC. Amino acid sequence: CASSLRGWNYEQYF.

V usage is TRBV6-1 and J usage is TRBJ2-7; TRBD2 aligns across 7 bases. This CDR3 spans 15 amino acids. Trimming removed 5 bases from V and 3 bases from J; junction bases left unmatched: 10. Looked up from germline, CDR1 is MNHNS and CDR2 is SASEGT. CDR3 in DNA: TGTGCCAGCAGTTTAGCGGGTGCAGTCAGCTACGAGCAGTACTTC. Protein sequence: CASSLAGAVSYEQYF.

The chain uses TRBV11-2 and TRBJ2-3, with 8 positions matching TRBD2. This CDR3 is 15 amino acids long. Germline CDR1 and CDR2: SGHAT and FQNNGV. J lost 1 base, V lost 5 bases, and 5 bases had no gene match. This CDR3 reads CASSPWGLGTDTQYF. The CDR3 DNA follows: TGTGCCAGCAGCCCGTGGGGACTAGGCACAGATACGCAGTATTTT.